This T cell receptor (beta chain) was observed in a study of blood T cell repertoires in COVID-19 (dated by TCRdb to 2020 to 2021). Concerning the study at large: Samples from collaborators originated in the United States, Italy and Spain and spanned both the acute and convalescent phases of COVID-19. The prospective study material was composed of cDNA or gDNA derived from T cells, B-cell-depleted T cells, or PBMCs. The dataset comprised deeply sampled blood TCRbeta repertoires from subjects exposed to, actively infected with, or recovered from COVID-19. The repertoires were released in a freely available public database meant as a resource for research on the immune response to SARS-CoV-2. The samples were drawn from two sources: the first 160 participants of the ongoing ImmuneRACE study, and 1,254 subjects contributed by 6 global collaborators. Sample metadata almost always included a de-identified subject ID, COVID-19 status, age in years and sex. Where available, HLA class I and class II types were obtained from metadata supplied by the sample provider rather than from assay-based typing.

The immunoSEQ Assay, a bias-controlled multiplex PCR, was used to amplify TCRbeta CDR3 regions from genomic DNA. As for how the authors treated the data: The number of nucleated cells in each sample was estimated by amplification of reference gene primers within the assay. To quantify the absolute abundance of each unique TCRbeta CDR3 rearrangement, sequence reads were collapsed and filtered. For each sample, productive Simpson clonality was calculated as the square root of Simpson's diversity index over productive rearrangements. Here the immuneACCESS table is served through TCRdb, limited to in-frame sequences with V and J called. Missing clones are a known gap in these copies; in checked studies unresolved V genes cover under half, and the rest lacks a known reason. Clone size and the V and J calls come from that table; the DNA yielded D and trimming. The sample profile shows about 38,000 clones; 74% of them were found once. Of the sample, 10% to 13% is held by the ten largest clones.

At one collaborating source in Seattle, patients were enrolled during active infection and were followed longitudinally through the course of disease. Collaborating institutions collected whole blood in K2EDTA tubes following their own protocols. Collaborator samples were shipped for TCRbeta analysis as frozen whole blood, isolated PBMCs, or DNA extracted from either sample type. Comment on this clone: The antigen this receptor binds is unknown. Base qualities were left out, and no much larger clone turns up one base away.

Here is what the overall study found, with its caveats: The quantity of clinical and demographic metadata differed by source and by participant and was supplied without curation.

The CDR3 starts with the cysteine, ends with the phenylalanine, and has 14 residues. Solely the CDR3 DNA is kept, with 42 bases framed from the first base. V gives up 0 bases and J gives up 9 bases, and the segment between their germline ends measures 12 bases. CDR1 is given as MGHRA and CDR2 as YSYEKL, both from the germline V gene. The receptor's source is a man between 65 and 85 years old with COVID-19, enrolled during active disease. The sequence is built from TRBV4-1 and TRBJ2-1, with the D gene not clear enough to name. Sequenced input: peripheral blood. The sequenced DNA: TGCGCCAGCAGCCAAGATGCACCCCCCGGTGAGCAGTTCTTC. Its amino acids are CASSQDAPPGEQFF.